This TCR beta chain was retrieved from a study of CD8 T cells in Susac syndrome (dated by TCRdb to between 2019 and 2020). Regarding the research as a whole: The study used repertoire sequencing to test whether antigen drove CD8+ T cell activation and differentiation in Susac syndrome. The paper's findings and limits, for the study overall: The number of individuals in the TCR sequencing and HLA analysis was acknowledged as relatively small.

Points on this clonotype: Its antigen is still unknown. Base qualities are not recorded, but no much larger clone differs from it by a single base.

Peripheral blood CD8+ and CD4+ T cells from healthy donors, Susac syndrome patients and multiple sclerosis patients were profiled by high-throughput TCR beta sequencing. The multiple sclerosis controls were treatment-naive patients whose relapsing-remitting disease, either stable or active, fulfilled the revised McDonald criteria. Bulk CD8+ and CD4+ T cells were purified magnetically by negative isolation, whereas CD8+ TEMRA cells were enriched by FACS. Blood was drawn into EDTA tubes, processed within 24 hours, and PBMCs were isolated by density gradient centrifugation. PBMCs intended for TCR sequencing were frozen in liquid nitrogen and were later thawed in a 37 degrees C water bath. The sorted or isolated CD4+, CD8+ and CD8+ TEMRA cells had a purity of 90% or higher. Trimming takes 6 bases off V and 2 bases off J; junction bases not matched to a gene: 14. As encoded in the germline V gene, CDR1 is SGHTA while CDR2 is FQGNSA. The CDR3 holds 18 amino acids from the cysteine to the phenylalanine. The only DNA kept is the CDR3, 54 bases in frame from the first base.

RNA was extracted using the RNeasy kit, and about 0.5 to 1 ug of the RNA was reverse transcribed with random hexamers. TCR beta CDR3 regions were amplified with the immunoSEQ multiplex PCR assay covering 54 Vbeta and 13 Jbeta segments. PCR amplification bias was corrected by using a synthetic template baseline for primer optimization and computational correction. The original methods were these. Only productive sequences were kept, with reads annotated to V, D and J genes according to IMGT and analyzed in immunoSEQ Analyzer. Clonality was calculated as one minus the Shannon entropy normalized by log2 of the number of productive unique sequences. Public and private clones were assessed among the 100 most prevalent clones of each patient and control. A clone was defined as Susac-specific if it was absent from the healthy and MS cohorts, from some 1,100 published viral clones and from other ImmuneACCESS disease sequences. Using fastp trimming at Q25 and MiXCR clonotype assembly, TCRdb reanalyzed the public sequencing data and kept in-frame beta chains. Identical CDR3 proteins give one entry, which carries the most common genes and DNA. The V and J calls shown here were made by TCRdb, not taken from the authors' results. The sample contains over 150,000 distinct CDR3 sequences, approximately 95% of them found a single time. Of the sample, 0.09% to 0.1% falls within the top ten clones.

The TCR comes from a human donor with multiple sclerosis. Sequencing was done on a sample of CD4+ T cells from PBMCs. The chain joins TRBV7-2 to TRBJ1-2; 11 bases in between match TRBD1. The CDR3 region: CASSSRWTGGAGNYGYTF. The DNA sequence is as follows: TGTGCCAGCAGTTCCCGGTGGACAGGGGGCGCGGGGAACTATGGCTACACCTTC.